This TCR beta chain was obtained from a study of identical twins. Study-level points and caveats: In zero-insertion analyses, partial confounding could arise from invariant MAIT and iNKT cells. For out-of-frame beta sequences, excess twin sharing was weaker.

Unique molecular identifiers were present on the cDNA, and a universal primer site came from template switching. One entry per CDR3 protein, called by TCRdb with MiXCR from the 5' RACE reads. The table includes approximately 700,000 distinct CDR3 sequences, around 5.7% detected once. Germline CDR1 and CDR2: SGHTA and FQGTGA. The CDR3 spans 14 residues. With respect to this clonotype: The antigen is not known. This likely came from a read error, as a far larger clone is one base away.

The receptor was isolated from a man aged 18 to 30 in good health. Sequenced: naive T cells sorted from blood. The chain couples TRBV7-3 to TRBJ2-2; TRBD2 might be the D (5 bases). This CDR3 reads CASSLLRNTGVLFF. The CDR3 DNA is TGTGCCAGCAGCTTACTGAGGAACACCGGGGTGCTGTTTTTT.